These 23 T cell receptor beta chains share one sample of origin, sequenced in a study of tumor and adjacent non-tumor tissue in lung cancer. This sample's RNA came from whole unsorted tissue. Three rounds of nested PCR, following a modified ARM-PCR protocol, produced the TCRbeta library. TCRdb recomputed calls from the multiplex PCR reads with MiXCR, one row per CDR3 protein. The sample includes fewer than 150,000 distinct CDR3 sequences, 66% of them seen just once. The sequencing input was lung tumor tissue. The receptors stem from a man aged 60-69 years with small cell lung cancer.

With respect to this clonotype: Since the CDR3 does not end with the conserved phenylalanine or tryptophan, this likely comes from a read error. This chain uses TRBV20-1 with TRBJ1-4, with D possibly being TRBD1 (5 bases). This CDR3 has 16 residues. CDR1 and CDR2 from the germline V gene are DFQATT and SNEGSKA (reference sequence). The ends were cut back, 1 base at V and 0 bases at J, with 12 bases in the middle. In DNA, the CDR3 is TGCAGTGCTAGAGCTGGGACGGCGGCAACTAATGAAAAACTGTTTTCT. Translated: CSARAGTAATNEKLFS.

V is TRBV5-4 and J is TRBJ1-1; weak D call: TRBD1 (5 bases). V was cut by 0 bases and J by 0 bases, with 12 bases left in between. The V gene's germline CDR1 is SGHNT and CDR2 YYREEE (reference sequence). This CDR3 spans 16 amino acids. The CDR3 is CASSLAAGALNTEAFF. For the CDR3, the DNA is TGTGCCAGCAGCTTGGCCGCCGGGGCCTTGAACACTGAAGCTTTCTTT.

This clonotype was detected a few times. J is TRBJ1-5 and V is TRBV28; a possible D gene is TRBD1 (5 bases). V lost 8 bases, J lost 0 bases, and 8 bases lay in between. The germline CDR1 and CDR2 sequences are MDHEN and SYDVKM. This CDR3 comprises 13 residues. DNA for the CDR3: TGTGCCAGCCAACAGGTTAGCAATCAGCCCCAGCATTTT. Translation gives CASQQVSNQPQHF.

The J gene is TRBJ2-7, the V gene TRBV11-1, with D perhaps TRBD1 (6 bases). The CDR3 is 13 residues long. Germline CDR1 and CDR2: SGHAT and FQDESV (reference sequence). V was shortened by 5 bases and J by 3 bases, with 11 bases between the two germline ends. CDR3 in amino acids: CASSVDRCYEQYV. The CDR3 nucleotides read TGTGCCAGCAGCGTCGACAGGTGCTACGAGCAGTACGTC.

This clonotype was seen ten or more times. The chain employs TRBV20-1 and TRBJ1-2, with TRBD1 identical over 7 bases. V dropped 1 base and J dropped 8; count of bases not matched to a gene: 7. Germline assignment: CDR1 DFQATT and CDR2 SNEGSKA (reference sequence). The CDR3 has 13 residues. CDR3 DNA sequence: TGCAGTGCTAGAGGGGAGGGGGCGTGGGGCTACACCTTC. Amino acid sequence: CSARGEGAWGYTF.

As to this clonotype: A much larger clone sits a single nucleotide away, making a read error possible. DNA for the CDR3: TGTGCCAGCAGACCTCGGACCACCGGGAGGGATACGCAGTATTTT. Translating gives CASRPRTTGRDTQYF. The chain joins TRBV28 to TRBJ2-3; 7 bases are a match to TRBD2. This CDR3 comprises 15 residues. Germline assignment: CDR1 MDHEN and CDR2 SYDVKM. The V gene end was trimmed by 6 bases and the J gene end by 6 bases; junction bases not matched to a gene: 12.

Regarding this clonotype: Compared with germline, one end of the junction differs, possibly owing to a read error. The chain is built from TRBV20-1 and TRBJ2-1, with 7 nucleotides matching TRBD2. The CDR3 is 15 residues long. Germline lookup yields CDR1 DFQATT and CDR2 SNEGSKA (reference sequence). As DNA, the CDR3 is TGCAATGCTTTGACTAGCAGGAGTTTTAGGAATGAGCAGTTCTTC. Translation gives CNALTSRSFRNEQFF.

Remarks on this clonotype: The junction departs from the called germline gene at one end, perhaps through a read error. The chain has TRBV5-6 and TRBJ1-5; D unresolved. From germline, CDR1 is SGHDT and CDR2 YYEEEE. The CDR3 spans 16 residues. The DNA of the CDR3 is TGTGCCTGCAGCTCTAGGACTCAAAGGGTCAATCAGCCCCAGCATTTT. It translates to CACSSRTQRVNQPQHF.

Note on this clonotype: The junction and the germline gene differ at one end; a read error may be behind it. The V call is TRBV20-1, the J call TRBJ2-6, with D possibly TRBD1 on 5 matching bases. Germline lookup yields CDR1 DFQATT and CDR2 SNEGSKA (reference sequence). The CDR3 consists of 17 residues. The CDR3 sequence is CSANYMDQSSGANVLSF. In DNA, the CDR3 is TGCAGTGCTAACTACATGGATCAGAGCTCTGGGGCCAACGTCCTGTCTTTC.

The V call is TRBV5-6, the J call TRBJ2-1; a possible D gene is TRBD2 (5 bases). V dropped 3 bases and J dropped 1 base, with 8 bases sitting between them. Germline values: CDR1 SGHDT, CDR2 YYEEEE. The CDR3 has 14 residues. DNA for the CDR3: TGTGCCAGCAGCTGGACTCAATCCTACAATGAGCAGTTCTTC. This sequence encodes CASSWTQSYNEQFF. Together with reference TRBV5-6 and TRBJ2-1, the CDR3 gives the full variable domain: DAGVTQSPTHLIKTRGQQVTLRCSPKSGHDTVSWYQQALGQGPQFIFQYYEEEERQRGNFPDRFSGHQFPNYSSELNVNALLLGDSALYLCASSWTQSYNEQFFGPGTRLTVL.

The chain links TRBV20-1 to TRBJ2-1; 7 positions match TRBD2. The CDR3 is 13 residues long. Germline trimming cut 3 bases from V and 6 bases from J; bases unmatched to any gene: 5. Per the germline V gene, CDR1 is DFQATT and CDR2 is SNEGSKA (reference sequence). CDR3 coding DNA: TGCAGTGCTAGTGGGGGGGTGGGCAATGAGCAGTTCTTC. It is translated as CSASGGVGNEQFF.

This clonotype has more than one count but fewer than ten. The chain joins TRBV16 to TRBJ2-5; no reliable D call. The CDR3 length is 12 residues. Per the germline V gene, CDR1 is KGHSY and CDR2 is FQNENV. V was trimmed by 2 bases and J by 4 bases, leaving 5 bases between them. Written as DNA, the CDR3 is TGTGCCAGCAGCCAAACTGGAGAGACCCAGTACTTC. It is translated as CASSQTGETQYF.

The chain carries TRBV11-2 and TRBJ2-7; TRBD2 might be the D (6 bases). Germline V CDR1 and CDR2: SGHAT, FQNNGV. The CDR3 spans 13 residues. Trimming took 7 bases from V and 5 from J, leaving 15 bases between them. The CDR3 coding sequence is TGTGCCAGCAAGTTGACGGACTATCACGAGCAGTACGTC. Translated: CASKLTDYHEQYV.

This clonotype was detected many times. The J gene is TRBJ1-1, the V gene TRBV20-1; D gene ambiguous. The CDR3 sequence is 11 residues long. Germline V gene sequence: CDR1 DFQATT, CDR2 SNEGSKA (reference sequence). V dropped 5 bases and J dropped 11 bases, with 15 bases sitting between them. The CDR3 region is CSARLDGVAFF. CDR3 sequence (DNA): TGCAGTGCTCGCCTAGATGGGGTGGCTTTCTTT.

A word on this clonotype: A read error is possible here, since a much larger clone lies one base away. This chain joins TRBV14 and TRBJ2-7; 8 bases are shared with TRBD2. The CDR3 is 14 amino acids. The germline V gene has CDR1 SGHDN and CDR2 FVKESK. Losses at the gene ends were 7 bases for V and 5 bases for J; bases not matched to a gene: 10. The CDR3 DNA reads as TGTGCCAGCAACCTGGGACTAGGCACCAACGAGCAGTACTTC. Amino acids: CASNLGLGTNEQYF.

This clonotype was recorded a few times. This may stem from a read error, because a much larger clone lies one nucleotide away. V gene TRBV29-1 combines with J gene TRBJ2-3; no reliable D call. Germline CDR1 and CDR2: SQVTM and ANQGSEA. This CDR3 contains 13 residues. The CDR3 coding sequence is TGCAGCGTTTCTGTGGAGAGCAGAGATACGCAGTATTTT. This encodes CSVSVESRDTQYF.

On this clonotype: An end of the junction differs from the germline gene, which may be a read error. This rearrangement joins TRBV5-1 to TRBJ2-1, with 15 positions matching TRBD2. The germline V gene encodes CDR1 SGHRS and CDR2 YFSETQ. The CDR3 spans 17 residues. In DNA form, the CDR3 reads TGCGCCAGCAGCATGGGACTAGCGGGAGGTATTTCGGATGAGCAGCTCTTC. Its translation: CASSMGLAGGISDEQLF.

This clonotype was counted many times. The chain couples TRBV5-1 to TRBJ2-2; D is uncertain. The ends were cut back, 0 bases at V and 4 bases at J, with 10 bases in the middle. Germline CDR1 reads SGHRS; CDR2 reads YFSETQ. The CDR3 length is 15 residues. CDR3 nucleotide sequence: TGCGCCAGCAGCTTGGACGTCCGTGTCACCGGGGAGCTGTTTTTT. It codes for CASSLDVRVTGELFF. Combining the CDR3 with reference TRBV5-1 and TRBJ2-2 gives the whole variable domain KAGVTQTPRYLIKTRGQQVTLSCSPISGHRSVSWYQQTPGQGLQFLFEYFSETQRNKGNFPGRFSGRQFSNSRSEMNVSTLELGDSALYLCASSLDVRVTGELFFGEGSRLTVL.

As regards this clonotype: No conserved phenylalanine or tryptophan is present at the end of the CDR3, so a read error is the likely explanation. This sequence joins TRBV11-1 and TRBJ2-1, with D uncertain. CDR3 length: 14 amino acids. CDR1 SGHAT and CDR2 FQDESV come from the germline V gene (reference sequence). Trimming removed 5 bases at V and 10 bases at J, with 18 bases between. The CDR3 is CASSPFVRFEEQFL. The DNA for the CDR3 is TGTGCCAGCAGCCCCTTCGTCAGATTCGAAGAGCAGTTCCTC.

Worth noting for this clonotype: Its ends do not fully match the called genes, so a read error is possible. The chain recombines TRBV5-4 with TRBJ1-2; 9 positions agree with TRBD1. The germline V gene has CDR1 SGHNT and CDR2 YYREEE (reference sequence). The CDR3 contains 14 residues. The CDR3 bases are TGTGCCAGCAGCTTGGACAGGGGGCACTATGACTACACCTTC. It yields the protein CASSLDRGHYDYTF.

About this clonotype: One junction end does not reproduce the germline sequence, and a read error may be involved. The CDR3 DNA reads TGTGCCAGCAGCCCGCGGACAGGGTATTCAACCCTCAACTTT. It specifies CASSPRTGYSTLNF. The V gene is TRBV6-6, the J gene TRBJ1-6; 8 bases are a match to TRBD1. The CDR3 spans 14 residues. Germline values: CDR1 MNHNY, CDR2 SVGAGI (reference sequence).

The CDR3 sequence: CASSQVATSYNEQFF. The CDR3 DNA sequence: TGTGCCAGCAGCCAAGTTGCAACCTCCTACAATGAGCAGTTCTTC. The chain carries TRBV4-2 and TRBJ2-1; D is unresolved. The V gene's germline CDR1 is LGHNA and CDR2 YNFKEQ. V lost 1 base and J lost 0, with 7 bases in between. CDR3 length: 15 amino acids.

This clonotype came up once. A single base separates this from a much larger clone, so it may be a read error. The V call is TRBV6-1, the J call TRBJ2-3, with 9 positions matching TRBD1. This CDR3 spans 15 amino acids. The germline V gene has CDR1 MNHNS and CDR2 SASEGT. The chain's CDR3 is CASSGTGDGADRQYF. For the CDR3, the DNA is TGTGCCAGCAGTGGGACAGGGGATGGCGCAGATAGGCAGTATTTT.